The clone carrying this T cell receptor beta chain was seen only once. Its cognate antigen is unknown. The data were obtained in a study of graft-versus-host responses after intestinal transplantation. Overall study context: Multivisceral, liver-intestinal, or isolated intestinal transplants were given to recipients. All recipients got anti-thymocyte globulin induction, then tacrolimus and steroids for approximately 3 years. The study's findings and limits: Present in recipient marrow, GvH clones included some that appeared first in ileum or blood.

The protocol was immunoSEQ multiplex PCR, while the TCRdb copy is restricted to in-frame clones and leaves out a portion. The sample records about 89,000 clones, roughly 91% being singletons. The sequenced sample was unstimulated CD8+ T cells sorted from spleen or lymph node cells, obtained before intestinal transplant. This receptor was taken from a human donor who received an intestinal transplant.

The CDR3 bases are TGTGCCAGCAGCCCGAGGTTCGGGGAGGGGGCCAACGTCCTGACTTTC. Its protein product is CASSPRFGEGANVLTF. The chain has TRBV7-9 and TRBJ2-6, with D tentatively TRBD2 (5 bases). V was trimmed by 5 bases and J by 4 bases, leaving 15 bases between them. This CDR3 has 16 amino acids. The germline gives CDR1 SEHNR, CDR2 FQNEAQ (reference sequence).